This is a list of T cell receptor beta chains from one sample in a study of blood T cell repertoires in COVID-19. Generated by immunoSEQ multiplex PCR, the TCRdb table keeps only in-frame clones and is missing some. The table has under 300,000 clones, 86% seen once. Material for sequencing was PBMCs or T cells enriched from blood (not recorded which). The receptors originated from a man younger than 35 who had recovered from COVID-19. The CDR3 runs from the conserved cysteine through the conserved F or W. D genes are given only for firm matches. Size is omitted from some rows. Given values are once, few, many or a class for expanded clones.

TRBJ2-7,TRBD2,few,TRBV4-1,CASSLTPYRTSQTHEQYF,TGCGCCAGCAGCCTGACTCCCTATCGGACTAGTCAGACCCACGAGCAGTACTTC
TRBJ1-1,TRBD1,.,TRBV19,CASRQPGQGYKSNTEAFF,TGTGCCAGTAGACAACCGGGACAGGGGTACAAGTCGAACACTGAAGCTTTCTTT
TRBJ1-4,.,.,TRBV28,CASTMTRDGGVKLFF,TGTGCCAGCACTATGACCCGGGACGGCGGGGTAAAACTGTTTTTT
TRBJ1-3,.,.,TRBV4-1,CASSHPRGGGPGNTIYF,TGCGCCAGCAGCCACCCACGTGGGGGGGGGCCTGGAAACACCATATATTTT
TRBJ2-3,.,.,TRBV10-3,CAISVPGSTDTQYF,TGTGCCATCAGTGTCCCAGGCAGCACAGATACGCAGTATTTT
TRBJ1-5,TRBD1,.,TRBV2,CASSRQGAFQPQHF,TGTGCCAGCAGCCGGCAGGGGGCTTTTCAGCCCCAGCATTTT
TRBJ2-6,.,.,TRBV19,CASSIGSSGANVLTF,TGTGCCAGTAGTATCGGGAGCTCTGGGGCCAACGTCCTGACTTTC
TRBJ2-1,.,.,TRBV14,CASSQFSGTSYNEQFF,TGTGCCAGCAGCCAATTTAGCGGAACTTCTTACAATGAGCAGTTCTTC
TRBJ2-3,TRBD2,.,TRBV5-8,CASSLGRASGSRTDTQYF,TGTGCCAGCAGCTTGGGTCGGGCTAGCGGGAGTCGCACAGATACGCAGTATTTT
TRBJ1-6,TRBD1,.,TRBV11-2,CASSSGQGYSPLHF,TGTGCCAGCAGCTCGGGACAGGGTTATTCACCCCTCCACTTT
TRBJ2-7,TRBD1,.,TRBV7-9,CASSVGQAYEQYF,TGTGCCAGCAGCGTCGGACAGGCTTACGAGCAGTACTTC
TRBJ1-1,.,few,TRBV7-9,CASSRGALENTEAFF,TGTGCCAGCAGCCGGGGTGCGCTGGAGAACACTGAAGCTTTCTTT
TRBJ1-2,.,.,TRBV24-1,CASLGGVDGYTF,TGTGCCTCGCTGGGCGGGGTGGATGGCTACACCTTC
TRBJ2-7,TRBD2,.,TRBV13,CASSLGRTSGAYEQYF,TGTGCCAGCAGCTTAGGGAGGACTAGCGGGGCCTACGAGCAGTACTTC
TRBJ2-1,TRBD2,.,TRBV15,CATSGSERGIGNEQFF,TGTGCCACCAGCGGATCTGAGCGGGGGATAGGTAATGAGCAGTTCTTC
TRBJ1-5,.,.,TRBV10-3,CAISTERDQPQHF,TGTGCCATCAGTACTGAGAGGGATCAGCCCCAGCATTTT
TRBJ2-7,TRBD2,once,TRBV18,CASSPPSGSSSEQYF,TGTGCCAGCTCACCACCTAGCGGGAGTTCGTCCGAGCAGTACTTC
TRBJ1-5,.,.,TRBV30,CAWSVGGNQPQHF,TGTGCCTGGAGTGTCGGGGGCAATCAGCCCCAGCATTTT
TRBJ1-1,.,.,TRBV5-4,CASSLIGMNTEAFF,TGTGCCAGCAGCCTGATCGGGATGAACACTGAAGCTTTCTTT
TRBJ1-1,.,.,TRBV30,CAWNGGFVNTEAFF,TGTGCCTGGAATGGCGGGTTTGTGAACACTGAAGCTTTCTTT